This TCR beta chain was sequenced for a study of PD-1 blockade in mismatch repair-deficient tumors. Time point denoted: roughly nine-day in vitro stimulation with candidate neoantigen peptide 2. PCR or immunohistochemistry showed mismatch repair deficiency in every enrolled patient. TCRs were sequenced from three patients responding to pembrolizumab. An approximately nine-day in vitro culture was run per each of seven reactive peptides. The CDR3 runs 19 residues. Germline trimming cut 2 bases from V and 0 bases from J; bases unmatched to any gene: 4. From germline, CDR1 is MNHEY and CDR2 SMNVEV (reference sequence). Generated by immunoSEQ multiplex PCR, the TCRdb table keeps only in-frame clones and is missing some. In the table there are about 10,000 clones, 70% to 90% of which are singletons. About this clone itself: The antigen is undetermined.

The chain uses TRBV27 and TRBJ2-6; 13 bases align to TRBD2. This sequence originates from an adult with mismatch repair-deficient cancer. Sequenced material: cells cultured in vitro, taken from a patient treated with pembrolizumab. Here the CDR3 DNA reads TGTGCCAGCAGTTTAAAAACTAGCGGGAGGGCCTCTGGGGCCAACGTCCTGACTTTC. Its protein is CASSLKTSGRASGANVLTF.